These 31 T cell receptor beta chains originate from one sample sequenced in a study of blood T cell repertoires in COVID-19. Repertoires were generated with immunoSEQ multiplex PCR, while TCRdb's copy carries only in-frame clones and drops some. The repertoire includes fewer than 500,000 clones, around nine tenths of them detected once, and approximately 2% sits in the top ten. The material sequenced was PBMCs or T cells enriched from blood (not recorded which). These receptors all stem from a woman younger than 30 with acute COVID-19.

Comment on this clone: This sample includes further DNA sequences coding for the same CDR3. The rearrangement joins TRBV6-2 or TRBV6-3 to TRBJ1-1, with D tentatively TRBD1 (5 bases). The CDR3 runs 13 residues. The germline V and J ends were trimmed by 6 bases and 2 bases, with 10 bases remaining between them. Germline V gene sequence: CDR1 MNHEY, CDR2 SVGEGT. Written as DNA, the CDR3 is TGTGCCAGCAGCCTCGGACAAAACACTGAAGCTTTCTTT. Protein sequence: CASSLGQNTEAFF.

V is TRBV28 and J is TRBJ2-7, with TRBD1 matching 10 bases. V was clipped by 5 bases and J by 3 bases; unmatched bases: 7. Germline V lookup: CDR1 MDHEN, CDR2 SYDVKM. This CDR3 has 15 amino acids. This chain's CDR3 is CASSPLTGGGYEQYF. The CDR3 nucleotides read TGTGCCAGCAGTCCCCTGACAGGGGGCGGCTACGAGCAGTACTTC.

The chain joins TRBV5-5 to TRBJ1-5; perhaps TRBD1 as D (6 bases). The CDR3 is 17 residues long. Trimming cost V 3 bases and J 0 bases, with 16 bases left between them. Germline V gene sequence: CDR1 SGHKS, CDR2 YYEKEE (reference sequence). The CDR3 here is CASSSGQSVYSNQPQHF. CDR3 nucleotide sequence: TGTGCCAGCAGCTCCGGACAGTCTGTGTATAGCAATCAGCCCCAGCATTTT.

The rearrangement links TRBV7-9 to TRBJ1-4; D is undetermined. This CDR3 has 16 residues. Germline V CDR1 and CDR2: SEHNR, FQNEAQ (reference sequence). The V end lost 1 base, the J end lost 3 bases, and 12 bases lay between the germline ends. The CDR3 loop is CASSLGERAANEKLFF. CDR3 bases: TGTGCCAGCAGCTTAGGAGAGAGGGCGGCTAATGAAAAACTGTTTTTT.

This clone was seen a few times. The CDR3 DNA is TGTGCCAGCACATTCCGGGGACAGGGGTATCAGCCCCAGCATTTT. Its translation is CASTFRGQGYQPQHF. The chain joins TRBV6-5 to TRBJ1-5; 10 bases agree with TRBD1. The CDR3 sequence is 15 residues long. The germline gives CDR1 MNHEY, CDR2 SVGAGI. Trimming removed 7 bases from V and 5 bases from J; junction bases left unmatched: 8.

CDR3 loop: CASSPGQSSYNEQFF. The CDR3 DNA is TGTGCCAGCAGCCCGGGACAGAGCTCCTACAATGAGCAGTTCTTC. The V and J genes are TRBV3-1 (or the pseudogene TRBV3-2) and TRBJ2-1, with TRBD1 matching over 7 bases. There are 15 residues in the CDR3. Germline CDR1 and CDR2: LGHDT and YNNKEL (reference sequence). Germline trimming cut 4 bases from V and 0 bases from J; bases unmatched to any gene: 3.

The chain combines TRBV9 with TRBJ1-3; 8 bases are a match to TRBD1. The CDR3 spans 15 residues. Trimming cost V 3 bases and J 0 bases; bases outside gene matches: 2. In germline, CDR1 is SGDLS, CDR2 YYNGEE. In DNA form, the CDR3 reads TGTGCCAGCAGCGACACAGGGGGCTCTGGAAACACCATATATTTT. Translating gives CASSDTGGSGNTIYF.

The chain has TRBV5-5 and TRBJ2-7, with D possibly being TRBD1 (5 bases). Trimming shortened V by 2 bases and J by 2 bases, and 11 bases separated the two germline ends. The length of the CDR3 is 14 residues. Germline values: CDR1 SGHKS, CDR2 YYEKEE (reference sequence). This CDR3 is CASSFNPGPYEQYF. The CDR3 DNA is TGTGCCAGCAGCTTTAACCCAGGGCCCTACGAGCAGTACTTC.

The rearrangement links TRBV10-2 to TRBJ1-5; the D is unclear. V was clipped by 2 bases and J by 2 bases, with 7 bases between them. Germline V gene sequence: CDR1 WSHSY, CDR2 SAAADI. The CDR3 is 14 residues long. The CDR3 bases are TGCGCCAGCAGTGAGGCCGAGCGCAATCAGCCCCAGCATTTT. The encoded protein is CASSEAERNQPQHF.

The chain employs TRBV19 and TRBJ2-7; 13 nucleotides match TRBD2. This CDR3 is built from 17 residues. The germline V gene encodes CDR1 LNHDA and CDR2 SQIVND (reference sequence). V shed 3 bases, J shed 2 bases, and the junction held 7 bases outside the gene matches. CDR3 in DNA: TGTGCCAGTAGTATGACTAGCGGGAGGATAACCCCCTACGAGCAGTACTTC. Protein product: CASSMTSGRITPYEQYF.

This clone came up once. Other nucleotide sequences from this sample produce the same CDR3. The chain couples TRBV15 to TRBJ1-2; TRBD1 is a possible D gene (5 bases). The CDR3 extends over 15 amino acids. Trimming took off 1 base at V and 0 bases at J, with 9 bases between the two ends. Germline CDR1 LNHNV, CDR2 YYDKDF (reference sequence). The CDR3 sequence: CATSRVTGANYGYTF. The CDR3 coding sequence is TGTGCCACCAGCAGAGTTACAGGAGCTAACTATGGCTACACCTTC.

The chain recombines TRBV28 with TRBJ1-6; D uncertain. CDR1 and CDR2 from the germline V gene are MDHEN and SYDVKM. CDR3 length: 18 residues. The V gene lost 3 bases and the J gene lost 10 bases, with 25 bases spanning the gap. DNA for the CDR3: TGTGCCAGCAGTTTGCCTACTAACGGTGGTTCTTATTACTCACCCCTCCACTTT. This gives the protein CASSLPTNGGSYYSPLHF.

This clone was seen a few times. The chain recombines TRBV7-9 with TRBJ2-5; 7 nucleotides align to TRBD1. CDR1 SEHNR and CDR2 FQNEAQ come from the germline V gene (reference sequence). This CDR3 has 16 residues. V lost 6 bases, J lost 4 bases, and 14 bases stayed unmatched. CDR3 sequence: CASRQDVMGQSETQYF. As DNA, the CDR3 is TGTGCCAGCAGACAGGACGTCATGGGACAGTCAGAGACCCAGTACTTC.

The chain couples TRBV4-1 to TRBJ1-1; D unresolved. The length of the CDR3 is 15 residues. Germline CDR1 reads MGHRA; CDR2 reads YSYEKL. Trimming pared 0 bases from V and 4 bases from J, leaving 12 bases between. The CDR3 sequence: CASSQDVISGTEAFF. The CDR3 DNA reads TGCGCCAGCAGCCAAGACGTGATATCGGGCACTGAAGCTTTCTTT.

The chain combines TRBV7-8 with TRBJ1-3; D is possibly TRBD1 (6 bases). V lost 4 bases, J lost 7 bases, and 11 bases lay in between. This CDR3 has 13 amino acids. From germline, CDR1 is SGHVS and CDR2 FQNEAQ. Here the CDR3 DNA reads TGTGCCAGCAGCTCGGACAGTCGGAACACCATATATTTT. As protein: CASSSDSRNTIYF.

The chain links TRBV28 to TRBJ2-1; D unresolved. CDR3 size: 15 residues. The V and J ends lost 6 bases and 6 bases respectively, with 18 bases between them. Looked up from germline, CDR1 is MDHEN and CDR2 is SYDVKM. CDR3 in amino acids: CASRASSEHPNEQFF. Written as DNA, the CDR3 is TGTGCCAGCAGGGCAAGCAGCGAGCACCCCAATGAGCAGTTCTTC. Variable domain in full (rest from reference TRBV28 and TRBJ2-1): DVKVTQSSRYLVKRTGEKVFLECVQDMDHENMFWYRQDPGLGLRLIYFSYDVKMKEKGDIPEGYSVSREKKERFSLILESASTNQTSMYLCASRASSEHPNEQFFGPGTRLTVL.

The V gene is TRBV7-6, the J gene TRBJ2-5; possible D gene TRBD2, 6 bases. V was trimmed by 5 bases and J by 2 bases, leaving 9 bases between them. This CDR3 region has 13 residues. Germline V gives CDR1 SGHVS, CDR2 FNYEAQ. This chain's CDR3 is CASSSGRQETQYF. Written as DNA, the CDR3 is TGTGCCAGCAGCAGTGGGAGGCAAGAGACCCAGTACTTC.

The rearrangement uses TRBV19 and TRBJ1-2, with a possible D match to TRBD1 (6 bases). The CDR3 is made up of 14 amino acids. Trimming took off 5 bases at V and 3 bases at J, with 13 bases between the two ends. The V gene's germline CDR1 is LNHDA and CDR2 SQIVND (reference sequence). The chain's CDR3 is CASSLQTGHYGYTF. The CDR3, as DNA: TGTGCCAGTAGTCTTCAGACAGGCCACTATGGCTACACCTTC.

This clone has just a few counts. This chain links TRBV28 with TRBJ2-1, with 9 bases matching TRBD1. The germline CDR1 and CDR2 sequences are MDHEN and SYDVKM. Losses at the gene ends were 7 bases for V and 4 bases for J; bases not matched to a gene: 2. The CDR3 is made up of 13 amino acids. DNA of the CDR3: TGTGCCAGCAAGGGACAGGGTTACAATGAGCAGTTCTTC. Residues: CASKGQGYNEQFF.

The V and J genes are TRBV7-9 and TRBJ1-6, with D hard to call. CDR3 size: 12 residues. Deletions cut 1 base from V and 10 bases from J, with 5 bases between. Germline CDR1 is SEHNR and CDR2 is FQNEAQ (reference sequence). The CDR3 sequence is CASSLGVSPLHF. The CDR3, as DNA: TGTGCCAGCAGCTTAGGAGTCTCACCCCTCCACTTT.

Concerning this clone: Other DNA sequences in this specimen translate into the identical CDR3. This chain links TRBV11-2 with TRBJ2-7; D gene ambiguous. The V gene lost 4 bases and the J gene lost 4 bases, with 2 bases spanning the gap. The germline CDR1 and CDR2 sequences are SGHAT and FQNNGV. The length of the CDR3 is 10 residues. The CDR3 DNA follows: TGTGCCAGCAGCTCATACGAGCAGTACTTC. This encodes CASSSYEQYF.

This sequence joins TRBV11-2 and TRBJ1-2, with 7 positions matching TRBD1. V lost 0 bases, J lost 8 bases, and 9 bases stayed unmatched. In germline, CDR1 is SGHAT, CDR2 FQNNGV. CDR3 size: 15 residues. CDR3 in DNA: TGTGCCAGCAGCTTAGAGGACAGGACGACCTGGGGCTACACCTTC. This translates into CASSLEDRTTWGYTF.

This clone was counted between two and nine times. The chain has TRBV28 and TRBJ2-3; TRBD2 aligns across 9 bases. With 11 bases clipped from V and 6 bases from J, the junction kept 9 bases outside the gene matches. The germline V gene encodes CDR1 MDHEN and CDR2 SYDVKM. CDR3 length: 13 amino acids. The CDR3 spells CALSAGGGDTQYF. For the CDR3, the DNA is TGTGCCCTGTCGGCGGGAGGGGGGGATACGCAGTATTTT.

J is TRBJ1-2 and V is TRBV18; D not certain. The CDR3 totals 13 residues. The germline V gene has CDR1 KGHSH and CDR2 LQKENI. Trimming pared 2 bases from V and 3 bases from J, leaving 7 bases between. The CDR3 DNA follows: TGTGCCAGCTCACCAGAGGGTCACTATGGCTACACCTTC. Encoded protein: CASSPEGHYGYTF.

For the CDR3, the DNA is TGTGCCAGCAGTCAGGGGAACAAGGGTACTGAAGCTTTCTTT. Encoded protein: CASSQGNKGTEAFF. This chain uses TRBV7-6 with TRBJ1-1; a weak D match, TRBD1 (6 bases). CDR1 SGHVS and CDR2 FNYEAQ come from the germline V gene. V was shortened by 6 bases and J by 5 bases, with 16 bases between the two germline ends. The length of the CDR3 is 14 residues.

This chain connects TRBV29-1 to TRBJ1-3; weak D call: TRBD1 (5 bases). The V gene lost 4 bases and the J gene lost 0 bases, with 19 bases spanning the gap. Germline CDR1 SQVTM, CDR2 ANQGSEA. The CDR3 sequence is 17 residues long. The CDR3 protein is CSVARSLEGPSGNTIYF. The CDR3 DNA reads as TGCAGCGTTGCCCGATCACTGGAGGGGCCCTCTGGAAACACCATATATTTT.

This chain links TRBV29-1 with TRBJ2-3; weak D call: TRBD1 (5 bases). This CDR3 has 15 residues. Germline CDR1 and CDR2: SQVTM and ANQGSEA. V was pared by 4 bases and J by 4 bases, with 18 bases between. DNA of the CDR3: TGCAGCGTTGCTCCCTGGCGAGAAGGGGCAGATACGCAGTATTTT. The encoded protein is CSVAPWREGADTQYF.

This chain connects TRBV4-3 to TRBJ2-7; D is undetermined. Trimming shortened V by 0 bases and J by 2 bases, and 11 bases separated the two germline ends. The V gene's germline CDR1 is LGHNA and CDR2 YSLEER. This CDR3 region has 15 residues. The CDR3: CASSQEPGSAYEQYF. The CDR3 region has the DNA TGCGCCAGCAGCCAAGAGCCCGGCAGCGCCTACGAGCAGTACTTC.

The chain links TRBV6-5 to TRBJ1-6; 10 nucleotides align to TRBD1. Germline V gene data show CDR1 as MNHEY and CDR2 as SVGAGI. This CDR3 region has 13 residues. The V segment lost 5 bases and the J segment 9 bases; nucleotides outside the gene matches: 1. CDR3 in amino acids: CASSRDRGSPLHF. DNA of the CDR3: TGTGCCAGCAGTCGGGACAGGGGTTCACCCCTCCACTTT.

V and J are TRBV4-3 and TRBJ2-3; the D gene is possibly TRBD2 (5 bases). CDR1 and CDR2 (germline): LGHNA, YSLEER. This CDR3 region has 14 residues. Trimming pared 0 bases from V and 2 bases from J, leaving 6 bases between. As DNA, the CDR3 is TGCGCCAGCAGCCAAGACCGGGACACAGATACGCAGTATTTT. It translates to CASSQDRDTDTQYF.

This chain joins TRBV3-1 (or the pseudogene TRBV3-2) and TRBJ1-6; a weak D match, TRBD1 (6 bases). V lost 0 bases and J 7 bases, leaving 13 bases between the germline ends. Germline CDR1 is LGHDT and CDR2 is YNNKEL (reference sequence). This CDR3 comprises 16 residues. The CDR3 loop reads CASSQDMGAWNSPLHF. The DNA for the CDR3 is TGTGCCAGCAGCCAAGATATGGGGGCTTGGAATTCACCCCTCCACTTT.